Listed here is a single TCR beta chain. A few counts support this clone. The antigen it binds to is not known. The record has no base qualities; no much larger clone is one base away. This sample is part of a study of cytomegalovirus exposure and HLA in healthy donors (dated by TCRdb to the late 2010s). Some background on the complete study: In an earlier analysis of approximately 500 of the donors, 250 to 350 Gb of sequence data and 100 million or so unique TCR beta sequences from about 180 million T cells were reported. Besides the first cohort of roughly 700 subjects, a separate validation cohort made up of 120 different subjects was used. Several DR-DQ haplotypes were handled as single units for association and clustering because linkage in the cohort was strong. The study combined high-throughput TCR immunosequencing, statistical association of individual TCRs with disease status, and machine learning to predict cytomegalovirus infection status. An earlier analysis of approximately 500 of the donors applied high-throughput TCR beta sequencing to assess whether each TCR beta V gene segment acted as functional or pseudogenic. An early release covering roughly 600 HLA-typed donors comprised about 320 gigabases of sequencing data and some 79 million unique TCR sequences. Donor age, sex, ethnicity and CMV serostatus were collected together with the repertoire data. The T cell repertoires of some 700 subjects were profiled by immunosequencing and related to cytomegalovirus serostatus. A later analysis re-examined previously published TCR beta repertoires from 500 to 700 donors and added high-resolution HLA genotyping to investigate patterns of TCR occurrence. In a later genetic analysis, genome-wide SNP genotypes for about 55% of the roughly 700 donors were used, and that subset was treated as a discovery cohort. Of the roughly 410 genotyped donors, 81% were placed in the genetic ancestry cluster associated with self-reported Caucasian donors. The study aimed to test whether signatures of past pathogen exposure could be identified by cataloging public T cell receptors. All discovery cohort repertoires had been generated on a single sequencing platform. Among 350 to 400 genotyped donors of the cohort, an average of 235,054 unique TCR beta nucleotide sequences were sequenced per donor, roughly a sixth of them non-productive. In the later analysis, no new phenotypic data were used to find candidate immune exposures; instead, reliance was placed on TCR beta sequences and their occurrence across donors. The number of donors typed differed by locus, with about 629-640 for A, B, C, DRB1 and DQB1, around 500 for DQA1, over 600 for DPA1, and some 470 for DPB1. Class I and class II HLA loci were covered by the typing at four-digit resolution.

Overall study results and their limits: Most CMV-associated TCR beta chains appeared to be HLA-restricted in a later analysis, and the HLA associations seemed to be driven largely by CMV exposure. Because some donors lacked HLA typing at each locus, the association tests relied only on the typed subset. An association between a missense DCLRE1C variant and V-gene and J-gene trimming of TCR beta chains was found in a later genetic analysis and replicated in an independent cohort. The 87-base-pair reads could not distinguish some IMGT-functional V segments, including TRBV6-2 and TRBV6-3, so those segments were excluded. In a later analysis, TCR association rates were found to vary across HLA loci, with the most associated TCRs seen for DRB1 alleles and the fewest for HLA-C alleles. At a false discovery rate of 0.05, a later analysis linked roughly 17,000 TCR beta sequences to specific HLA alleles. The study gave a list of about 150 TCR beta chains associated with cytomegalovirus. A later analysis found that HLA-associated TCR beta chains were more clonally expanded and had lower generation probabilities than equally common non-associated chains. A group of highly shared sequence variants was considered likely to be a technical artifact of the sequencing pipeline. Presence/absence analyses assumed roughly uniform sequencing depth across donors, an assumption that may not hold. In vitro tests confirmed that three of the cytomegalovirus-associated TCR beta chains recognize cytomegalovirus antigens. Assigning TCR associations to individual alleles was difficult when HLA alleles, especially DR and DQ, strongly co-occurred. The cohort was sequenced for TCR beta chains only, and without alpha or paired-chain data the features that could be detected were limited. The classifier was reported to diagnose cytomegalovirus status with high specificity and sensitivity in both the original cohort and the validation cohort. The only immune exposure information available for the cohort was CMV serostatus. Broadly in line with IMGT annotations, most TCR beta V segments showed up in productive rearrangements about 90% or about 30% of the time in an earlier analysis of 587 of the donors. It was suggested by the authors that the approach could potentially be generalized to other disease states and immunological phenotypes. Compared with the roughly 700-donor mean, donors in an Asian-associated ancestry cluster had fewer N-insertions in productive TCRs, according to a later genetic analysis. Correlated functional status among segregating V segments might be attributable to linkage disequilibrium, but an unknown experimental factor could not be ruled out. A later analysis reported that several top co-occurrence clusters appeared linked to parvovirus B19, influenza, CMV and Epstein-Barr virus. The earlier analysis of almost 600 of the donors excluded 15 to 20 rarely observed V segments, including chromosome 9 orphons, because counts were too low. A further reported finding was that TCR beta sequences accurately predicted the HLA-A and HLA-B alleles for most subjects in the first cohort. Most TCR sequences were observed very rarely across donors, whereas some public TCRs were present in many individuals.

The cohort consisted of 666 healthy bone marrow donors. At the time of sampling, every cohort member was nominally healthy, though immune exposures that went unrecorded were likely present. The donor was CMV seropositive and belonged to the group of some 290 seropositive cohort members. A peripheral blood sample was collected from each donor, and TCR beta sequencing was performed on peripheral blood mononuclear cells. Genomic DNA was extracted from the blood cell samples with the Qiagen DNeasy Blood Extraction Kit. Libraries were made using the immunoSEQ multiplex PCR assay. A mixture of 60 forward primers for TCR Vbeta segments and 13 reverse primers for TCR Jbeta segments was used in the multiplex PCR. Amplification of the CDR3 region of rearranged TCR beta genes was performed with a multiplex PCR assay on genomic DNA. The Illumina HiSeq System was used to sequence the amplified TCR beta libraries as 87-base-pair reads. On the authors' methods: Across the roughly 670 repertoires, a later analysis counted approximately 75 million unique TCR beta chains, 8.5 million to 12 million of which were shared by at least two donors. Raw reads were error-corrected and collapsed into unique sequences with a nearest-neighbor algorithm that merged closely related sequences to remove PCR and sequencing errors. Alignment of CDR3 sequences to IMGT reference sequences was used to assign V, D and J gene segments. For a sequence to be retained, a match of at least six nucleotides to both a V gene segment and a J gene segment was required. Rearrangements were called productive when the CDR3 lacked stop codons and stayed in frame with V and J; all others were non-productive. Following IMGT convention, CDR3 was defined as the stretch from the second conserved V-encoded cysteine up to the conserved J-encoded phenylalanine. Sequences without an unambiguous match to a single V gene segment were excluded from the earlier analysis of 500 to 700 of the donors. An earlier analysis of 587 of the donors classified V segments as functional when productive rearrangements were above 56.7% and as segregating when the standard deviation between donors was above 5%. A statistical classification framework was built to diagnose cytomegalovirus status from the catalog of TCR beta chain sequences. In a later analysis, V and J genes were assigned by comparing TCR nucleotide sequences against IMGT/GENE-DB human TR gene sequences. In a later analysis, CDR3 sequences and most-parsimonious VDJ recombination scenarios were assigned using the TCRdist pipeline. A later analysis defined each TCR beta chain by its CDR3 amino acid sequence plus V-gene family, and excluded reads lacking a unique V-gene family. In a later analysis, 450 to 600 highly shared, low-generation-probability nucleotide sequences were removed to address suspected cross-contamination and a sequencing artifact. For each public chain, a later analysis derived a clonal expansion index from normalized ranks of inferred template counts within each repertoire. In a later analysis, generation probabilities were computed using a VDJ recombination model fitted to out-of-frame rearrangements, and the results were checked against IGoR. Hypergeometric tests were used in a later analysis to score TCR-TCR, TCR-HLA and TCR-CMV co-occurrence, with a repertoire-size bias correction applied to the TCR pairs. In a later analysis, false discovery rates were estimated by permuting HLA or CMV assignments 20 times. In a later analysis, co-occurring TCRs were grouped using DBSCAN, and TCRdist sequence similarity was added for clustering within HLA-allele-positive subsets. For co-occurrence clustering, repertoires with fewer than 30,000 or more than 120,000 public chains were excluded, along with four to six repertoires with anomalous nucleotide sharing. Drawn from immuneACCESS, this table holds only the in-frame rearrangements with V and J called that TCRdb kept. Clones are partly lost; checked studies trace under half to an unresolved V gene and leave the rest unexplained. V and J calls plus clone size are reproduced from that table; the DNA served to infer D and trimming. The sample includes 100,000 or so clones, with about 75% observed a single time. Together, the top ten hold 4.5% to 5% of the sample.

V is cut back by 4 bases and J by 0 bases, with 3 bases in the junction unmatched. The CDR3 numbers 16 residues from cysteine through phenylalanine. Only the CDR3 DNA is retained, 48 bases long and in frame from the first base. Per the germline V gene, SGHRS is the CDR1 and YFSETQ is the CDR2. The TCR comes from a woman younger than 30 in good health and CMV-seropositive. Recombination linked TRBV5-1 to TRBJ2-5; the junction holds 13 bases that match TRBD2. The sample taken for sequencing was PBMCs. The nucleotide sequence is TGCGCCAGCAGCCCGGGACTAGCGGGGCACCAAGAGACCCAGTACTTC. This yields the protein CASSPGLAGHQETQYF. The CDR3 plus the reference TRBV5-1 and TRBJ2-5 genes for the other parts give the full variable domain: KAGVTQTPRYLIKTRGQQVTLSCSPISGHRSVSWYQQTPGQGLQFLFEYFSETQRNKGNFPGRFSGRQFSNSRSEMNVSTLELGDSALYLCASSPGLAGHQETQYFGPGTRLLVL.